These 22 T cell receptor beta chains were all obtained from the same sample, sequenced in a study of blood T cell repertoires in COVID-19. Clones were read by immunoSEQ multiplex PCR, and TCRdb kept only the in-frame ones, dropping some. Of roughly 70,000 clones in the sample, about four fifths are singletons; the top ten hold 5% to 6.5%. The material sequenced was peripheral blood. The receptor set was obtained from an older woman with acute or convalescent COVID-19.

The CDR3 spells CASSEGHLTDTQYF. The CDR3, as DNA: TGTGCCAGCAGTGAGGGACATCTCACAGATACGCAGTATTTT. This chain connects TRBV6-4 to TRBJ2-3, with D possibly being TRBD1 (6 bases). Looked up from germline, CDR1 is MRHNA and CDR2 is SNTAGT. Trimming removed 3 bases at V and 2 bases at J, with 9 bases between. The CDR3 length is 14 residues.

The chain combines TRBV7-9 with TRBJ1-2; TRBD1 matches 7 bases. The CDR3 has 14 residues. CDR1 is SEHNR and CDR2 is FQNEAQ in the germline V gene (reference sequence). Trimming cost V 2 bases and J 6 bases; bases outside gene matches: 6. CDR3 bases: TGTGCCAGCAGCTTAAATGTTGGGACAGATGGCTACACCTTC. Protein product: CASSLNVGTDGYTF.

The chain employs TRBV7-2 and TRBJ1-5; 7 nucleotides agree with TRBD1. The CDR3 length is 14 residues. Per the germline V gene, CDR1 is SGHTA and CDR2 is FQGNSA. Unmatched junction bases numbered 8, after V lost 4 bases and J lost 8 bases. CDR3 residues: CASSSRDREKPQHF. CDR3 DNA sequence: TGTGCCAGCAGCTCTAGAGACAGGGAGAAGCCCCAGCATTTT. The full variable domain, in which reference TRBV7-2 and TRBJ1-5 provide the parts outside the CDR3, is GAGVSQSPSNKVTEKGKDVELRCDPISGHTALYWYRQSLGQGLEFLIYFQGNSAPDKSGLPSDRFSAERTGGSVSTLTIQRTQQEDSAVYLCASSSRDREKPQHFGDGTRLSIL.

V gene TRBV2 combines with J gene TRBJ1-1, with D perhaps TRBD1 (5 bases). This CDR3 is 12 amino acids long. Germline CDR1 is SNHLY and CDR2 is FYNNEI. V was clipped by 11 bases and J by 11 bases, with 21 bases between them. CDR3 sequence (DNA): TGTGCCGGACAAAGGGCCTCCTACGAGGCTTTCTTT. It specifies CAGQRASYEAFF. Filled out from reference TRBV2 and TRBJ1-1, the complete variable domain reads EPEVTQTPSHQVTQMGQEVILRCVPISNHLYFYWYRQILGQKVEFLVSFYNNEISEKSEIFDDQFSVERPDGSNFTLKIRSTKLEDSAMYFCAGQRASYEAFFGQGTRLTVV.

This chain joins TRBV19 and TRBJ2-3; D ambiguous. CDR1 and CDR2 from the germline V gene are LNHDA and SQIVND (reference sequence). The CDR3 length is 12 residues. V was shortened by 8 bases and J by 0 bases, with 6 bases between the two germline ends. The CDR3 spells CASAGSTDTQYF. The CDR3, as DNA: TGTGCCAGTGCCGGGAGCACAGATACGCAGTATTTT.

The rearrangement links TRBV4-2 to TRBJ1-6, with D perhaps TRBD1 (6 bases). The CDR3 runs to 15 residues. The germline V gene has CDR1 LGHNA and CDR2 YNFKEQ. Trimming took 1 base from V and 9 from J, leaving 13 bases between them. CDR3 protein: CASSQGSGETSPLHF. The DNA for the CDR3 is TGTGCCAGCAGCCAAGGGTCAGGGGAAACTTCACCCCTCCACTTT.

J is TRBJ2-7 and V is TRBV15, with D maybe TRBD1 (6 bases). Germline CDR1 reads LNHNV; CDR2 reads YYDKDF (reference sequence). V lost 0 bases, J lost 0 bases, and 6 bases lay in between. CDR3 length equals 14 residues. CDR3 in DNA: TGTGCCACCAGCAGAGAGGGGGCCTCCTACGAGCAGTACTTC. This codes for CATSREGASYEQYF.

The V call is TRBV12-5, the J call TRBJ1-1; TRBD1 matches at 10 bases. The CDR3 loop spans 15 amino acids. V shed 1 base, J shed 3 bases, and the junction held 2 bases outside the gene matches. From germline, CDR1 is LGHNT and CDR2 FRNRAP. Written as DNA, the CDR3 is TGTGCTAGTGGTTTGGGACAGGGGGCTGACACTGAAGCTTTCTTT. It translates to CASGLGQGADTEAFF.

This chain joins TRBV7-8 and TRBJ2-1; 8 nucleotides match TRBD2. The CDR3 totals 16 residues. In germline, CDR1 is SGHVS, CDR2 FQNEAQ. V shed 1 base, J shed 5 bases, and the junction held 7 bases outside the gene matches. The CDR3 DNA reads TGTGCCAGCAGCTTAGGGGCCGCGGGGGGCCACAATGAGCAGTTCTTC. This translates into CASSLGAAGGHNEQFF.

The rearrangement uses TRBV28 and TRBJ1-2; D is perhaps TRBD1 (6 bases). The CDR3 contains 15 residues. V lost 6 bases to trimming and J lost 0 bases, with 14 bases between them. Germline V CDR1 and CDR2: MDHEN, SYDVKM. The CDR3 spells CASSSQGITNYGYTF. CDR3 in DNA: TGTGCCAGCAGCTCCCAGGGGATAACTAACTATGGCTACACCTTC.

V and J are TRBV5-1 and TRBJ2-7, with D unresolved. CDR1 is SGHRS and CDR2 is YFSETQ in the germline V gene. CDR3 length equals 13 residues. V was trimmed by 7 bases and J by 0 bases, leaving 11 bases between them. The chain's CDR3 is CASWSDTSYEQYF. CDR3 nucleotides: TGCGCCAGCTGGTCCGACACCTCCTACGAGCAGTACTTC.

This sequence joins TRBV19 and TRBJ2-2; 7 bases line up with TRBD1. Per the germline V gene, CDR1 is LNHDA and CDR2 is SQIVND (reference sequence). The CDR3 sequence is 15 residues long. V shed 8 bases and J 3 bases; nucleotides not matched to a gene: 9. The CDR3: CASRTGQKHTGELFF. The CDR3 DNA sequence: TGTGCCAGTCGGACGGGACAGAAGCACACCGGGGAGCTGTTTTTT. The complete variable domain, with remaining parts taken from reference TRBV19 and TRBJ2-2, reads DGGITQSPKYLFRKEGQNVTLSCEQNLNHDAMYWYRQDPGQGLRLIYYSQIVNDFQKGDIAEGYSVSREKKESFPLTVTSAQKNPTAFYLCASRTGQKHTGELFFGEGSRLTVL.

The rearrangement joins TRBV6-5 to TRBJ2-7; tentatively, D is TRBD2 (6 bases). Germline V lookup: CDR1 MNHEY, CDR2 SVGAGI. V shed 2 bases and J shed 2 bases, with 7 bases lying between them. The CDR3 has 13 residues. In DNA, the CDR3 is TGTGCCAGCAGTTACGCGGGAACCTACGAGCAGTACTTC. Protein: CASSYAGTYEQYF.

CDR3 region: CASTSLAGVPGEQYF. CDR3 DNA: TGTGCCAGCACCTCTCTAGCGGGGGTCCCTGGGGAGCAGTACTTC. The V gene is TRBV27, the J gene TRBJ2-7, with 10 bases aligning to TRBD2. The CDR3 length is 15 residues. V dropped 7 bases and J dropped 7; count of bases not matched to a gene: 13. Germline CDR1 is MNHEY and CDR2 is SMNVEV (reference sequence).

The chain recombines TRBV5-1 with TRBJ2-1; the match to TRBD2 covers 7 bases. Germline V gene data show CDR1 as SGHRS and CDR2 as YFSETQ. The V gene end was trimmed by 0 bases and the J gene end by 0 bases; junction bases not matched to a gene: 6. The length of the CDR3 is 17 residues. CDR3 sequence: CASSLDSRTSSYNEQFF. CDR3 bases: TGCGCCAGCAGCTTGGACTCCCGGACTAGCTCCTACAATGAGCAGTTCTTC.

The V gene is TRBV7-2, the J gene TRBJ2-7, with 9 bases aligning to TRBD1. From germline, CDR1 is SGHTA and CDR2 FQGNSA. This CDR3 spans 15 amino acids. J lost 5 bases, V lost 8 bases, and 13 bases had no gene match. CDR3 DNA sequence: TGTGCCAGCGGCTACCTAGGGACAGGGACGAACGAGCAGTACTTC. This gives the protein CASGYLGTGTNEQYF.

CDR3 region: CASSGLVGQPQHF. CDR3 coding DNA: TGTGCCAGTTCAGGGTTAGTAGGTCAGCCCCAGCATTTT. V gene TRBV19 combines with J gene TRBJ1-5; D perhaps matches TRBD1 (5 bases). Germline V gene lookup returns CDR1 LNHDA and CDR2 SQIVND (reference sequence). V shed 8 bases and J shed 6 bases, with 14 bases lying between them. This CDR3 has 13 amino acids.

The CDR3 loop is CATSRDPGFDEQFF. Here the CDR3 DNA reads TGTGCCACCAGCAGAGATCCAGGGTTCGATGAGCAGTTCTTC. This chain uses TRBV15 with TRBJ2-1, with TRBD1 as a possible D gene (5 bases). Germline-derived CDR1 and CDR2 are LNHNV and YYDKDF (reference sequence). The CDR3 covers 14 residues. Trimming cost V 0 bases and J 8 bases, with 11 bases left between them.

V usage is TRBV4-3 and J usage is TRBJ2-1, with 7 bases aligning to TRBD2. The trim removed 2 bases at V and 10 bases at J, leaving 5 bases unmatched. CDR3 size: 13 residues. From germline, CDR1 is LGHNA and CDR2 YSLEER. This chain's CDR3 is CASSQISGEEQFF. The CDR3 coding sequence is TGCGCCAGCAGCCAAATAAGCGGGGAGGAGCAGTTCTTC.

The sample holds a few counts of this clone. The chain employs TRBV10-1 and TRBJ2-1; a weak D match, TRBD1 (5 bases). CDR3 length: 14 residues. V was trimmed by 3 bases and J by 6 bases, leaving 12 bases between them. The germline CDR1 and CDR2 sequences are WNHNN and SYGVQD (reference sequence). CDR3 sequence (DNA): TGCGCCAGCAGTGATCCGACGCAGGGCAATGAGCAGTTCTTC. Translated: CASSDPTQGNEQFF.

The chain combines TRBV28 with TRBJ1-1; no definite D call. The CDR3 length is 13 residues. Trimming left V 2 bases short and J 2 bases short, with 6 bases between. Germline V gene data show CDR1 as MDHEN and CDR2 as SYDVKM. CDR3 in DNA: TGTGCCAGCAGTTTACCGTTTAACACTGAAGCTTTCTTT. It specifies CASSLPFNTEAFF.

This clone has only a few counts. The rearrangement links TRBV4-1 to TRBJ1-1; TRBD1 matches 9 bases. Germline V gene data show CDR1 as MGHRA and CDR2 as YSYEKL. The length of the CDR3 is 14 residues. V lost 0 bases and J lost 5; bases outside the gene matches: 1. The CDR3 DNA is TGCGCCAGCAGCCAAGAGGACAGGGGAACTGAAGCTTTCTTT. Protein sequence: CASSQEDRGTEAFF.